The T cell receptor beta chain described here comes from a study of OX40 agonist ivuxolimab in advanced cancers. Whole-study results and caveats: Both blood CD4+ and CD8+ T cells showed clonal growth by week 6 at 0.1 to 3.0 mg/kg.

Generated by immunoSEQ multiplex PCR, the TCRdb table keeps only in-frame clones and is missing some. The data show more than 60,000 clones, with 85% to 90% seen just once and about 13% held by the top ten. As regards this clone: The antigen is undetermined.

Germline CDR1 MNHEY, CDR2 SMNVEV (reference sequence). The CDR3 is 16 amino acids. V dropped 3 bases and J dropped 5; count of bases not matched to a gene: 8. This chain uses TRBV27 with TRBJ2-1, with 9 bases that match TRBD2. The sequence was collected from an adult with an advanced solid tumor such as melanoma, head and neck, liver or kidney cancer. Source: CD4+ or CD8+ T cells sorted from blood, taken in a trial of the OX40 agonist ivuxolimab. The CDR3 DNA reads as TGTGCCAGCAGTTTGTCTGCGGGAGGGCCCAACAATGAGCAGTTCTTC. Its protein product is CASSLSAGGPNNEQFF.